This T cell receptor beta chain was sequenced during a study of vaccination effects on CD4 cells after COVID-19. General study findings and limits: By a late point after vaccination, infection- and vaccine-induced clones had shrunk markedly through clonal contraction. The study found that only 1 of 255 vaccine-induced clones from healthy vaccinees cross-reacted with common cold coronaviruses.

Counting both end residues, the CDR3 totals 11 amino acids. Germline values: CDR1 DFQATT, CDR2 SNEGSKA (reference sequence). Peptide-pool stimulation followed by sequencing identified expanded antigen-specific CD4+ clonotypes in the ViraFEST assay. Subsequent to less than 13 days of culture, CD4+ T cells were isolated. Vaccine recipients, nucleocapsid antibody negative, had no prior SARS-CoV-2 infection. Researchers reported culturing 2 million to 2.5 million PBMC in each well, adding around 10 IU/ml IL-2 and about 9.5 ug/ml peptides. On this clone: The antigen remains undetermined. The conserved phenylalanine or tryptophan is not found at the CDR3 terminus, so this likely reflects a read error. No DNA is shown, since the ends of the CDR3 on it are uncertain; the CDR3 is the one TCRdb lists.

The assay was immunoSEQ multiplex PCR, and TCRdb's table has in-frame clones only and misses some. The sample lists about 8,100 clones, 65% to 80% occurring once. The sequencing used CD4+ T cells from PBMCs cultured with HCoV-229E spike peptides, collected before COVID-19 vaccination. The TCR was taken from a human donor who received a COVID-19 vaccine. V gene TRBV20-1 combines with J gene TRBJ1-2; the table calls TRBD1, which could not be checked here. The CDR3 is CSAGTVGPRRN.